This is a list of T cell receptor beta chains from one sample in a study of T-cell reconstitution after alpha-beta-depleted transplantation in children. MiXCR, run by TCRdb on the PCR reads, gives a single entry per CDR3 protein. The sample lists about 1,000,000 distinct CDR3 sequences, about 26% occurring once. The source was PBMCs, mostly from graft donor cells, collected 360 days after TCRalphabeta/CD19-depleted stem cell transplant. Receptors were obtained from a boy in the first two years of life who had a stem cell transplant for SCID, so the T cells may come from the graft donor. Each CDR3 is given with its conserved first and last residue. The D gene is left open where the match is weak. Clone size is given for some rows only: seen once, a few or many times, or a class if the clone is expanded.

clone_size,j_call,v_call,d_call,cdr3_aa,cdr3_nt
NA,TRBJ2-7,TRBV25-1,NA,CASSAIYEQYF,TGTGCCAGCAGTGCGATATACGAGCAGTACTTC
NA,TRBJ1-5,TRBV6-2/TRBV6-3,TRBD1,CASSYFGQGIFQPQHF,TGTGCCAGCAGTTATTTTGGACAGGGGATTTTTCAGCCCCAGCATTTT
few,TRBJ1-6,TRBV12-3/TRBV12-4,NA,CASSDIQGNSPLHF,TGTGCCAGCAGTGACATTCAGGGGAATTCACCCCTCCACTTT
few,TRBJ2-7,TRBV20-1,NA,CSATPSGRLRYEQYF,TGCAGTGCTACGCCATCAGGGCGCCTCCGCTACGAGCAGTACTTC
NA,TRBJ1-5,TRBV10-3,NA,CAISERTAVNQPQHF,TGTGCCATCAGTGAGAGGACAGCAGTTAATCAGCCCCAGCATTTT
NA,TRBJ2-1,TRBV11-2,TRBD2,CASSLGSGGAYEQFF,TGTGCCAGCAGCTTAGGTAGCGGGGGGGCCTATGAGCAGTTCTTC
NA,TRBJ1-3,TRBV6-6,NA,CASSQTRGNTIYF,TGTGCCAGCAGCCAAACCCGTGGAAACACCATATATTTT
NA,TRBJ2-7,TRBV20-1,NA,CSAKTDSYEQYF,TGCAGTGCCAAGACTGACTCCTACGAGCAGTACTTC
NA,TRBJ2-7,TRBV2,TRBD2,CASRGRLAVSYEQYF,TGTGCCAGCAGAGGCCGACTAGCGGTCTCCTACGAGCAGTACTTC
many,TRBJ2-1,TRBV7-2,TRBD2,CASSLTGGPRNEQFF,TGTGCCAGCAGCTTAACGGGGGGGCCAAGAAATGAGCAGTTCTTC
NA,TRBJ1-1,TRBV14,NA,CASSGEGRGNNTEAFF,TGTGCCAGCAGCGGGGAGGGTCGGGGCAACAACACTGAAGCTTTCTTT